The rows below give T cell receptor beta chains drawn from one sample of a study of immune evolution from preneoplasia to lung adenocarcinoma. Data came from immunoSEQ multiplex PCR; TCRdb stores just in-frame clones and leaves some out. The repertoire has approximately 9,300 clones, about four fifths of them found once; the top ten carry approximately 8.7%. Material: FFPE minimally invasive lung adenocarcinoma tissue. These receptor sequences come from a donor at least 70 years old with lung adenocarcinoma. Each CDR3 is given without its conserved first and last residue. Each record gives: V gene, CDR3 length, clone size, J gene, CDR3 protein. Expanded clones are given a class, and other clones once, few, many or no size at all.

TRBV30,14,-,TRBJ2-7,AWSVAGGRGPNEQY
TRBV6-1,10,-,TRBJ2-3,ASSLLGDTQY
TRBV19,12,once,TRBJ1-2,ASSIDGATYGYT
TRBV7-2,12,once,TRBJ1-1,ASSLVRESSEAF
TRBV4-2,14,-,TRBJ1-1,ASSQDSRGARTEAF
TRBV30,15,-,TRBJ2-5,AWSAPTSGRSPETQY
TRBV5-4,12,-,TRBJ2-7,ASSGDRAINEQY
TRBV18,12,-,TRBJ1-1,ASSRDRQNTEAF
TRBV7-2,10,-,TRBJ2-7,ASSSGLYEQY
TRBV14,12,-,TRBJ2-7,ASSQVVTGSEQY
TRBV4-2,14,-,TRBJ2-7,ASSVSGFDEPYEQY
TRBV9,16,-,TRBJ2-1,ASSVDEREIPKYNEQF
TRBV4-1,11,-,TRBJ2-7,ASSLYQGGEQY
TRBV27,13,-,TRBJ2-3,ATTRIGEFTDTQY
TRBV30,11,-,TRBJ1-1,AWTLLAGTEAF
TRBV5-1,14,once,TRBJ2-3,ASTGGGRASTDTQY
TRBV6-5,13,-,TRBJ2-6,ASSFRVAGANVLT
TRBV28,13,-,TRBJ1-3,ASSFRGDSGNTIY
TRBV27,12,few,TRBJ2-5,ASSLAGGGETQY
TRBV5-1,11,-,TRBJ2-1,ASSPLSYNEQF